This entry describes one T cell receptor (beta chain). As yet, its antigen is unknown. The data stem from a study of identical twins. One entry per CDR3 protein, called by TCRdb with MiXCR from the 5' RACE reads. The sample yields roughly 250,000 distinct CDR3 sequences, 6.5% to 9% seen once. V was clipped by 4 bases and J by 4 bases; unmatched bases: 12. This CDR3 has 17 amino acids. Per germline, CDR1 SGHDN and CDR2 FVKESK. Findings of the study overall: Fewer insertions marked abundant cord blood beta clonotypes; young adult naive trended weakly, memory not at all. Weaker excess twin sharing was observed in beta out-of-frame sequences.

All of the donors were Caucasians in good health. The same data also contributed to another study, on yellow fever vaccine responses in identical twins.

The source material was CD8+ T cells sorted from blood. The clonotype originates from a woman aged 18-29 years in good health. The chain carries TRBV14 and TRBJ2-3, with TRBD2 matching 9 bases. CDR3 sequence reads: CASSPLTREGPSDTQYF. In DNA form, the CDR3 reads TGTGCCAGCAGCCCATTGACGCGGGAGGGCCCCTCAGATACGCAGTATTTT.